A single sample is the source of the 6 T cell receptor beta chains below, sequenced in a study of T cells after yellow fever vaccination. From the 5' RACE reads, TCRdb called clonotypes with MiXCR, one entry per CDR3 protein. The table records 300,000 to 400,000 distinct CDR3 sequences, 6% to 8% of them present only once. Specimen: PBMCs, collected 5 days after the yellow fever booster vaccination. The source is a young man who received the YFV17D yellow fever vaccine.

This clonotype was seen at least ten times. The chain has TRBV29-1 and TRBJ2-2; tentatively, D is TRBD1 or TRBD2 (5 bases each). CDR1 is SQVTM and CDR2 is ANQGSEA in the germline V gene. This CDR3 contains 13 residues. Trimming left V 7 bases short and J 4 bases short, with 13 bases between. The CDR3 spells CSGTGTPTGELFF. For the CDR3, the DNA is TGCAGCGGAACCGGGACCCCCACCGGGGAGCTGTTTTTT.

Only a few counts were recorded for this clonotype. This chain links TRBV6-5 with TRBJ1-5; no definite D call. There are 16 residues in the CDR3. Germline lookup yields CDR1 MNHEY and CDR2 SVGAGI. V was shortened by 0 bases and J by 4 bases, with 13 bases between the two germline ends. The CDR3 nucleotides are TGTGCCAGCAGTTACTCGCAGCGAACGCTAAATCAGCCCCAGCATTTT. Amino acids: CASSYSQRTLNQPQHF.

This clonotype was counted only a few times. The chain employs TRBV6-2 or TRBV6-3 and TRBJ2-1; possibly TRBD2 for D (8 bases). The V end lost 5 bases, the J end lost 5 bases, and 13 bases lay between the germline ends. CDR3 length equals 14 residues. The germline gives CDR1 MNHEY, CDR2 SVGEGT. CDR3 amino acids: CASSRQGLDNEQFF. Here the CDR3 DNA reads TGTGCCAGCAGTCGACAGGGACTAGACAATGAGCAGTTCTTC.

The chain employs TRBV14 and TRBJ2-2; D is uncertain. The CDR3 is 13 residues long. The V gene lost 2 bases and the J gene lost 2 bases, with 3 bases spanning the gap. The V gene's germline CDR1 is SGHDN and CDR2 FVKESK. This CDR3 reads CASSQFNTGELFF. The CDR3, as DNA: TGTGCCAGCAGCCAATTCAACACCGGGGAGCTGTTTTTT.

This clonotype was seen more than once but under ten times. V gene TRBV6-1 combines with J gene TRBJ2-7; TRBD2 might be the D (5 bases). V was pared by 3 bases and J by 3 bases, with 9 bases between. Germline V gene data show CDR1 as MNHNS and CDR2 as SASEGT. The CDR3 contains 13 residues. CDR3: CASSDGIIYEQYF. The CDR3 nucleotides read TGTGCCAGCAGTGACGGGATCATCTACGAGCAGTACTTC.

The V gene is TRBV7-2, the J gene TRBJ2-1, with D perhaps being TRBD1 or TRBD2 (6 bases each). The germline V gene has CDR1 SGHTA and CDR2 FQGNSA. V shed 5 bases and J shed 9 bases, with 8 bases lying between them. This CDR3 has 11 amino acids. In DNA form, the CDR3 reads TGTGCCAGCAGCGAGGGGGGTGAGCAGTTCTTC. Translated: CASSEGGEQFF.